The 21 T cell receptor beta chains below were found in one sample sequenced in a study of blood T cell repertoires in COVID-19. Measured with immunoSEQ multiplex PCR; TCRdb has only the in-frame clones, and not every one. The repertoire includes almost 400,000 clones, over 75% of them detected once, and 0.95% to 1% sits in the top ten. The sample comprised PBMCs or T cells enriched from blood (not recorded which). These receptors were obtained from a woman younger than 45 with acute COVID-19.

This clone was observed once. CDR3 sequence (DNA): TGTGCCAGTAGCCACGGAGGACCTAGGAACACTGAAGCTTTCTTT. Translation gives CASSHGGPRNTEAFF. The chain links TRBV19 to TRBJ1-1; D call uncertain. This CDR3 region has 15 residues. Trimming cost V 6 bases and J 1 base, with 15 bases left between them. Germline V gene lookup returns CDR1 LNHDA and CDR2 SQIVND (reference sequence).

The chain has TRBV10-3 and TRBJ1-3, with D unclear. CDR3 length equals 15 residues. CDR1 and CDR2 from the germline V gene are ENHRY and SYGVKD. Trimming pared 5 bases from V and 2 bases from J, leaving 13 bases between. The CDR3 spells CAISSSGSPGNTIYF. CDR3 DNA: TGTGCCATCAGTTCAAGCGGGAGCCCTGGAAACACCATATATTTT.

This rearrangement joins TRBV15 to TRBJ2-7; 11 positions match TRBD2. Trimming cost V 3 bases and J 3 bases; bases outside gene matches: 4. This CDR3 is 15 amino acids long. Germline V CDR1 and CDR2: LNHNV, YYDKDF (reference sequence). The CDR3 spells CATSRPGLADYEQYF. CDR3 DNA sequence: TGTGCCACCAGCAGGCCGGGACTAGCGGACTACGAGCAGTACTTC.

The V call is TRBV28, the J call TRBJ2-2; 7 nucleotides agree with TRBD2. CDR3 length: 15 amino acids. In germline, CDR1 is MDHEN, CDR2 SYDVKM. The V gene end was trimmed by 6 bases and the J gene end by 1 base; junction bases not matched to a gene: 5. The CDR3 DNA is TGTGCCAGCAGGCCCGGGACTAAGAACACCGGGGAGCTGTTTTTT. This encodes CASRPGTKNTGELFF.

The chain is built from TRBV7-3 and TRBJ2-2; 7 positions agree with TRBD1. From germline, CDR1 is SGHTA and CDR2 FQGTGA. The J segment lost 5 bases and the V segment lost 5 bases, leaving 5 bases of the junction unmatched. The CDR3 has 14 amino acids. The CDR3 spells CASSPGQPTGELFF. The CDR3, as DNA: TGTGCCAGCAGCCCGGGACAGCCGACCGGGGAGCTGTTTTTT. Combining the CDR3 with reference TRBV7-3 and TRBJ2-2 gives the whole variable domain GAGVSQTPSNKVTEKGKYVELRCDPISGHTALYWYRQSLGQGPEFLIYFQGTGAADDSGLPNDRFFAVRPEGSVSTLKIQRTERGDSAVYLCASSPGQPTGELFFGEGSRLTVL.

CDR3 sequence reads: CASLRLGETQYF. CDR3 in DNA: TGTGCCAGCCTACGACTAGGAGAGACCCAGTACTTC. This chain uses TRBV6-5 with TRBJ2-5; D is possibly TRBD2 (6 bases). Trimming stripped 8 bases from V and 4 bases from J, with 11 bases between. The CDR3 has 12 residues. CDR1 and CDR2 (germline): MNHEY, SVGAGI.

The gene calls are TRBV9 and TRBJ2-3; the D gene is possibly TRBD2 (7 bases). The CDR3 loop spans 19 amino acids. CDR1 and CDR2 from the germline V gene are SGDLS and YYNGEE. V shed 4 bases and J shed 0 bases, with 24 bases lying between them. The DNA for the CDR3 is TGTGCCAGCAGCCCCCGAGGGGCGGGGGCGTCTTATAGCACAGATACGCAGTATTTT. Translated, it gives CASSPRGAGASYSTDTQYF.

The CDR3 is CASSTPGERTEAFF. The CDR3 region has the DNA TGTGCCAGCAGCACGCCAGGGGAGAGAACTGAAGCTTTCTTT. This chain uses TRBV7-9 with TRBJ1-1; tentative D call: TRBD1 (6 bases). In germline, CDR1 is SEHNR, CDR2 FQNEAQ (reference sequence). The V end was cut by 5 bases, the J end by 5 bases, with 15 bases between. This CDR3 comprises 14 residues.

The chain carries TRBV7-2 and TRBJ2-2; 11 bases line up with TRBD2. CDR1 is SGHTA and CDR2 is FQGNSA in the germline V gene. V was pared by 5 bases and J by 1 base, with 6 bases of the junction left unmatched. The CDR3 has 17 residues. The CDR3 DNA sequence: TGTGCCAGCAGCGCGGGGGGACTAGCGGTGAACACCGGGGAGCTGTTTTTT. Translation gives CASSAGGLAVNTGELFF.

The genes are TRBV27 and TRBJ1-2; tentative D call: TRBD1 (5 bases). Trimming removed 3 bases from V and 4 bases from J, with 12 bases in between. CDR3 length equals 14 residues. CDR1 MNHEY and CDR2 SMNVEV come from the germline V gene (reference sequence). The CDR3 is CASSFSSGSYGYTF. The CDR3 DNA sequence: TGTGCCAGCAGTTTTTCATCAGGGTCCTATGGCTACACCTTC.

This clone was observed once. The rearrangement links TRBV7-2 to TRBJ1-1; D perhaps matches TRBD1 (5 bases). Germline V gene sequence: CDR1 SGHTA, CDR2 FQGNSA. The CDR3 runs 18 residues. Trimming took off 1 base at V and 1 base at J, with 19 bases between the two ends. This CDR3 reads CASSLVRGWSETNTEAFF. The DNA of the CDR3 is TGTGCCAGCAGCTTAGTTAGGGGCTGGTCGGAGACGAACACTGAAGCTTTCTTT.

This chain connects TRBV5-5 to TRBJ2-7; tentative D call: TRBD1 (5 bases). Trimming pared 4 bases from V and 0 bases from J, leaving 14 bases between. Germline CDR1 and CDR2: SGHKS and YYEKEE (reference sequence). The CDR3 contains 15 residues. CDR3 loop: CASSARWGYSYEQYF. DNA for the CDR3: TGTGCCAGCAGCGCCCGGTGGGGCTACTCCTACGAGCAGTACTTC.

The chain's CDR3 is CASTDGTGGLGTEAFF. The CDR3 DNA follows: TGTGCCAGTACGGACGGGACAGGGGGACTTGGCACTGAAGCTTTCTTT. This sequence joins TRBV19 and TRBJ1-1, with 11 bases identical to TRBD1. V lost 7 bases and J lost 4; bases outside the gene matches: 11. The CDR3 extends over 16 amino acids. Germline assignment: CDR1 LNHDA and CDR2 SQIVND (reference sequence).

This clone was picked up a small number of times. Within the sample, other DNA sequences also encode this same CDR3. This chain connects TRBV24-1 to TRBJ2-3; D uncertain. Germline values: CDR1 KGHDR, CDR2 SFDVKD. V was trimmed by 3 bases and J by 1 base, leaving 7 bases between them. The CDR3 is 14 amino acids. CDR3 region: CATSDPRGTDTQYF. CDR3 bases: TGTGCCACCAGTGATCCCCGGGGCACAGATACGCAGTATTTT.

The J gene is TRBJ2-3, the V gene TRBV7-6; 8 bases align to TRBD2. The CDR3 is made up of 16 amino acids. Germline V CDR1 and CDR2: SGHVS, FNYEAQ. The ends lost 1 base at V and 2 bases at J; junction bases unmatched: 5. In DNA, the CDR3 is TGTGCCAGCAGCTTAGTAGCGGGGAGCAACACAGATACGCAGTATTTT. This codes for CASSLVAGSNTDTQYF.

This clone was found once. The chain couples TRBV30 to TRBJ2-3; 12 positions agree with TRBD2. J lost 0 bases, V lost 7 bases, and 5 bases had no gene match. Per the germline V gene, CDR1 is GTSNPN and CDR2 is SVGIG (reference sequence). This CDR3 is built from 15 residues. Written as DNA, the CDR3 is TGTGCCTCCCACGGACTAGCGGGGAGCACAGATACGCAGTATTTT. The encoded protein is CASHGLAGSTDTQYF.

CDR3 protein: CASSGRDRVGYTF. For the CDR3, the DNA is TGTGCCAGCAGCGGACGGGACAGGGTCGGCTACACCTTC. The J gene is TRBJ1-2, the V gene TRBV7-9, with TRBD1 matching over 9 bases. Germline trimming cut 5 bases from V and 8 bases from J; bases unmatched to any gene: 6. The CDR3 totals 13 residues. The germline V gene has CDR1 SEHNR and CDR2 FQNEAQ (reference sequence).

V gene TRBV9 combines with J gene TRBJ2-7, with TRBD1 matching over 8 bases. Trimming at V came to 4 bases and at J to 3 bases, leaving 9 bases not matched to a gene. Germline V gene sequence: CDR1 SGDLS, CDR2 YYNGEE. The CDR3 runs 15 residues. For the CDR3, the DNA is TGTGCCAGCAGCCCTCGAGGGACAGGTCTCTACGAGCAGTACTTC. This sequence encodes CASSPRGTGLYEQYF.

V and J are TRBV4-3 and TRBJ2-7; a weak D match, TRBD1 (6 bases). Germline CDR1 and CDR2: LGHNA and YSLEER. The V gene lost 0 bases and the J gene lost 2 bases, with 20 bases spanning the gap. The CDR3 spans 18 residues. The CDR3 nucleotides are TGCGCCAGCAGCCAAGAAAGGCTCGGCCAGGGGCGCCCCTACGAGCAGTACTTC. Translation gives CASSQERLGQGRPYEQYF.

The chain couples TRBV19 to TRBJ1-2; D remains unclear. The CDR3 covers 15 residues. Germline values: CDR1 LNHDA, CDR2 SQIVND (reference sequence). Deletions cut 0 bases from V and 4 bases from J, with 12 bases between. Written as DNA, the CDR3 is TGTGCCAGTAGTATAGAGGTTTCAGGCAGCTATGGCTACACCTTC. Its protein is CASSIEVSGSYGYTF. The full variable domain, with the rest looked up from reference TRBV19 and TRBJ1-2, is DGGITQSPKYLFRKEGQNVTLSCEQNLNHDAMYWYRQDPGQGLRLIYYSQIVNDFQKGDIAEGYSVSREKKESFPLTVTSAQKNPTAFYLCASSIEVSGSYGYTFGSGTRLTVV.

CDR3 DNA sequence: TGTGCCAGCAGCGAACGACAGACCTATGGCTACACCTTC. Translated: CASSERQTYGYTF. The chain recombines TRBV7-9 with TRBJ1-2, with a weak D call TRBD1 (5 bases). The germline V gene encodes CDR1 SEHNR and CDR2 FQNEAQ (reference sequence). The CDR3 spans 13 residues. Trimming took 5 bases from V and 4 from J, leaving 11 bases between them.